This T cell receptor beta chain comes out of a study of CD8+ T cells in alopecia areata. Study outcomes and limitations: Lesional scalp displayed greater clonality than normal scalp, most notably in alopecia totalis/universalis.

Germline CDR1 SGHRS, CDR2 YFSETQ. The CDR3 extends over 15 amino acids. Trimming cost V 4 bases and J 8 bases; bases outside gene matches: 9. It was cDNA, reverse transcribed from extracted RNA, that served as the sequencing template. Profiled with immunoSEQ multiplex PCR; TCRdb holds only in-frame clones, not every one. The repertoire holds about 120,000 clones, about half seen once, with 0.45% to 0.5% in the top ten. Stated treatment: oral pan-JAK inhibitor, 5-10 mg twice daily. In its sample, this clone was seen a few times. The antigen is undetermined. The TCR comes from a human donor with alopecia areata. The source material was CD4+ T cells sorted from blood, sampled at week 4, from a patient treated with tofacitinib. The rearrangement uses TRBV5-1 and TRBJ2-1; 10 bases match TRBD2. DNA of the CDR3: TGCGCCAGCAGCACCAGCGGGAGGGCCTTGGATGAGCAGTTCTTC. Protein product: CASSTSGRALDEQFF.